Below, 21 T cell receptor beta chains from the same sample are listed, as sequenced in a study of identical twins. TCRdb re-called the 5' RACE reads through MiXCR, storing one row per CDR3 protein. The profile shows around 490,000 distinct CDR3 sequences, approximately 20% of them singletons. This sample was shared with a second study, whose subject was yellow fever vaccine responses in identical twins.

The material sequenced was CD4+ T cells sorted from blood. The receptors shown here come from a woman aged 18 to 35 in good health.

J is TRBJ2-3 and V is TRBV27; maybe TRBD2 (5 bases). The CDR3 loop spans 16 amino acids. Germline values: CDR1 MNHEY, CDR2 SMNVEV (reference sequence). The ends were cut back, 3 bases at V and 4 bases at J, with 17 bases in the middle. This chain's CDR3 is CASSFGRGGPPDTQYF. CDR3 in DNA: TGTGCCAGCAGTTTCGGACGCGGAGGCCCCCCAGATACGCAGTATTTT.

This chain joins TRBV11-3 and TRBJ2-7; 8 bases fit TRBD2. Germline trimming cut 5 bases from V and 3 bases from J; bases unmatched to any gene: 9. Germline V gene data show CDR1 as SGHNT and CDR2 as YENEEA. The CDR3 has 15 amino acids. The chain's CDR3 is CASSPGISGIYEQYF. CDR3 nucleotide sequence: TGTGCCAGCAGCCCTGGAATTAGCGGGATCTACGAGCAGTACTTC.

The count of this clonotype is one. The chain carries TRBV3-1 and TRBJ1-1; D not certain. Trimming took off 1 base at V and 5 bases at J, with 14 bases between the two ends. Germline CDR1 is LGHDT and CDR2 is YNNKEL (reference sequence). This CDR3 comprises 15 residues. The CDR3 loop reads CASSQGLGLGTEAFF. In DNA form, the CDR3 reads TGTGCCAGCAGCCAAGGGCTGGGCCTAGGAACTGAAGCTTTCTTT. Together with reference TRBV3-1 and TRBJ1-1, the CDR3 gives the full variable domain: DTAVSQTPKYLVTQMGNDKSIKCEQNLGHDTMYWYKQDSKKFLKIMFSYNNKELIINETVPNRFSPKSPDKAHLNLHINSLELGDSAVYFCASSQGLGLGTEAFFGQGTRLTVV.

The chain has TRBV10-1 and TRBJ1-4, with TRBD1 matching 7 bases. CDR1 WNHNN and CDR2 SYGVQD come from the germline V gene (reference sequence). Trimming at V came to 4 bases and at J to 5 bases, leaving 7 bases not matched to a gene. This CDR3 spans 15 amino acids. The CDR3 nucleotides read TGCGCCAGCAGTGCACGAGGGACAGCAAATGAAAAACTGTTTTTT. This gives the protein CASSARGTANEKLFF.

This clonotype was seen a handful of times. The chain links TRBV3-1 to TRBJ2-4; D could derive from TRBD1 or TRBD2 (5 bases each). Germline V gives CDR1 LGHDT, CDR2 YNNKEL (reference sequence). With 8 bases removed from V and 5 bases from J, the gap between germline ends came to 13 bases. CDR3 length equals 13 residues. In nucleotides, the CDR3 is TGTGCCAGCTCAACGGGGACCGAAAACATTCAGTACTTC. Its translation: CASSTGTENIQYF.

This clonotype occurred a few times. The CDR3, as DNA: TGTGCCAGCTCACCACCCAGGGGCAATTCGGCCAACGTCCTGACTTTC. This sequence encodes CASSPPRGNSANVLTF. The chain has TRBV18 and TRBJ2-6, with a tentative D call TRBD1 (6 bases). Trimming took off 0 bases at V and 6 bases at J, with 12 bases between the two ends. Germline V gene data show CDR1 as KGHSH and CDR2 as LQKENI. The CDR3 runs to 16 residues.

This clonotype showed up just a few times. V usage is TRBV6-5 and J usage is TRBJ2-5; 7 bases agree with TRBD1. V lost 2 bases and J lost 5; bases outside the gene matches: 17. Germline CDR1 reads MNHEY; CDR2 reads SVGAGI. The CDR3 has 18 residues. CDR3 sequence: CASSYIQGPNAHSETQYF. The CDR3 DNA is TGTGCCAGCAGTTACATACAGGGGCCGAACGCCCACAGCGAGACCCAGTACTTC.

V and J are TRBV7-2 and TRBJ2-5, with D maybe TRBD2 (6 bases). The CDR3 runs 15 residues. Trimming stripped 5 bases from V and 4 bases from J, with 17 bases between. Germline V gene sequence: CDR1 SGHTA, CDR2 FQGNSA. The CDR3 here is CASSRSGLVRETQYF. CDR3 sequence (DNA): TGTGCCAGCAGCCGGAGCGGGCTGGTCCGAGAGACCCAGTACTTC.

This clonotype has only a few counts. DNA for the CDR3: TGTGCCAGCAGCTTAGGAGGGAGGACTAGCACCGACAATGAGCAGTTCTTC. Translating it yields CASSLGGRTSTDNEQFF. This chain joins TRBV11-2 and TRBJ2-1, with 8 bases fitting TRBD2. CDR3 length: 17 amino acids. Germline values: CDR1 SGHAT, CDR2 FQNNGV. V shed 1 base and J 5 bases; nucleotides not matched to a gene: 10.

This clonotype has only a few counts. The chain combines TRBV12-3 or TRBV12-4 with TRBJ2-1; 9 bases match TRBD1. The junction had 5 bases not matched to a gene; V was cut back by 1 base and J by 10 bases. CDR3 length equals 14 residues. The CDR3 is CASSLGGQGVEQFF. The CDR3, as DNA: TGTGCCAGCAGTTTAGGGGGACAGGGAGTAGAGCAGTTCTTC.

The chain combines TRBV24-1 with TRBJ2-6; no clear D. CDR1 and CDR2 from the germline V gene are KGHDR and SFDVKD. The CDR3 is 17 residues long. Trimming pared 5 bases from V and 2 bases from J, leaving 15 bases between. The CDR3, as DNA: TGTGCCACCAGTGTTGGAACAGCCGAAACTGGGGCCAACGTCCTGACTTTC. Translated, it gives CATSVGTAETGANVLTF.

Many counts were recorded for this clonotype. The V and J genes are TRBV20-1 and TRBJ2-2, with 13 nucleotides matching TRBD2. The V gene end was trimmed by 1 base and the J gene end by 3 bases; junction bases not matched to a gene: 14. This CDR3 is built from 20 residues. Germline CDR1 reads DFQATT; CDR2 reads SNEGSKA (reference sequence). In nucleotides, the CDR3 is TGCAGTGCTAGAGGGTTTCGGACTAGCGGGGGAACTAGCGACACCGGGGAGCTGTTTTTT. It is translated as CSARGFRTSGGTSDTGELFF.

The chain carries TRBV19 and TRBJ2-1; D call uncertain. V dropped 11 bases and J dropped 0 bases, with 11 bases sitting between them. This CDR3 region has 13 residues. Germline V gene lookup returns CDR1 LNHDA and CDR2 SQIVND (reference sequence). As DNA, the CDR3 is TGTGCCTCGGCTCTAAGCTCCTACAATGAGCAGTTCTTC. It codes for CASALSSYNEQFF.

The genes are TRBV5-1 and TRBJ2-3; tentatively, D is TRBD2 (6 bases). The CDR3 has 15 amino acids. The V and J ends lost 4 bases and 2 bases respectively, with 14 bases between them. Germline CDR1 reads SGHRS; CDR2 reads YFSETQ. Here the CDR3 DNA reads TGCGCCAGCAGCCCCAGGGACTCGAACACAGATACGCAGTATTTT. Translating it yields CASSPRDSNTDTQYF. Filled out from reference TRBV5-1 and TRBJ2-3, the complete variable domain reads KAGVTQTPRYLIKTRGQQVTLSCSPISGHRSVSWYQQTPGQGLQFLFEYFSETQRNKGNFPGRFSGRQFSNSRSEMNVSTLELGDSALYLCASSPRDSNTDTQYFGPGTRLTVL.

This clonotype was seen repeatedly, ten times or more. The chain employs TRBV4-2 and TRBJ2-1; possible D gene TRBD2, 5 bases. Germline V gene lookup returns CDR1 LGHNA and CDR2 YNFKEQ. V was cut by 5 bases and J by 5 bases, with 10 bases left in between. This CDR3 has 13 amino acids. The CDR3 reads CASSFGIDNEQFF. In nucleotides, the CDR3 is TGTGCCAGCAGCTTCGGGATCGACAATGAGCAGTTCTTC.

CDR3 protein: CASSWGGNQETQYF. Here the CDR3 DNA reads TGTGCCAGCAGTTGGGGGGGCAACCAAGAGACCCAGTACTTC. V and J are TRBV6-5 and TRBJ2-5; D is possibly TRBD2 (7 bases). The germline CDR1 and CDR2 sequences are MNHEY and SVGAGI. The CDR3 covers 14 residues. V was clipped by 4 bases and J by 0 bases, with 9 bases between them.

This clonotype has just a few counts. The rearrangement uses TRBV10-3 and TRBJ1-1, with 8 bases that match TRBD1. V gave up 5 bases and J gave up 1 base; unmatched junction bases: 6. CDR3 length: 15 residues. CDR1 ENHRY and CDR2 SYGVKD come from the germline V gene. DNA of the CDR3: TGTGCCATCAGTCCAGGACAGGGCGCGAACACTGAAGCTTTCTTT. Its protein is CAISPGQGANTEAFF.

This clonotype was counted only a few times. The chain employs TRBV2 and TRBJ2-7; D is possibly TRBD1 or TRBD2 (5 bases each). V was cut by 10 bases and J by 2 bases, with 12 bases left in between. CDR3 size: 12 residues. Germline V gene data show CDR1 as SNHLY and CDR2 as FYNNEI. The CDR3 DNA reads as TGTGCCATCCGGGACGGGACCTACGAGCAGTACTTC. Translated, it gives CAIRDGTYEQYF.

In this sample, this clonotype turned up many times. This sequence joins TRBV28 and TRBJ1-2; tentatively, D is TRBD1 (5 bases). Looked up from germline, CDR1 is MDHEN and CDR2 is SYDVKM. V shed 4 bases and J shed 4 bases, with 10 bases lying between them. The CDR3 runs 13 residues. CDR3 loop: CASSSGVVYGYTF. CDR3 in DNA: TGTGCCAGCAGTTCGGGGGTAGTCTATGGCTACACCTTC.

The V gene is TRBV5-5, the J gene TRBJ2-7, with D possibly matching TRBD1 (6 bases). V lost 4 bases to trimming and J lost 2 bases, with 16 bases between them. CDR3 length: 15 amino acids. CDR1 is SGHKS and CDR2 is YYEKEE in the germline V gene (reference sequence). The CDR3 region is CASSAFGDIPYEQYF. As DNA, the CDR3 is TGTGCCAGCAGCGCATTTGGGGACATACCCTACGAGCAGTACTTC. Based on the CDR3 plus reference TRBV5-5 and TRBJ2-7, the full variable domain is DAGVTQSPTHLIKTRGQQVTLRCSPISGHKSVSWYQQVLGQGPQFIFQYYEKEERGRGNFPDRFSARQFPNYSSELNVNALLLGDSALYLCASSAFGDIPYEQYFGPGTRLTVT.

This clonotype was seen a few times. The CDR3, as DNA: TGTGCCAGCAGCCCTCGTGGAACGGGGAACACTGAAGCTTTCTTT. It codes for CASSPRGTGNTEAFF. V usage is TRBV12-3 or TRBV12-4 and J usage is TRBJ1-1; D gene ambiguous. The ends were cut back, 6 bases at V and 1 base at J, with 15 bases in the middle. This CDR3 has 15 residues.